Below are 22 T cell receptor beta chains sequenced from a single sample in a study of cytomegalovirus exposure and HLA in healthy donors. The PCR employed 60 Vbeta primers together with 13 Jbeta primers. Using immunoSEQ multiplex PCR, the repertoire was profiled, and TCRdb retains in-frame clones only, with some absent. The specimen's table records 130,000 to 150,000 clones. The sequenced sample was PBMCs. The receptors here all came from a man aged 35 to 55 in good health and CMV-seronegative.

J is TRBJ2-5 and V is TRBV11-2; the match to TRBD1 covers 11 bases. This CDR3 comprises 18 residues. Germline V CDR1 and CDR2: SGHAT, FQNNGV. The V and J ends lost 3 bases and 5 bases, in that order; junction bases with no gene match: 14. The CDR3 spells CASSFWPIRDRGLETQYF. The CDR3 bases are TGTGCCAGCAGCTTTTGGCCGATCCGGGACAGGGGGTTGGAGACCCAGTACTTC.

The chain employs TRBV7-2 and TRBJ1-2; 7 nucleotides line up with TRBD1. The V segment lost 5 bases and the J segment 4 bases; nucleotides outside the gene matches: 4. The CDR3 is 13 amino acids. Germline V CDR1 and CDR2: SGHTA, FQGNSA. CDR3 protein: CASSPGTVYGYTF. The CDR3, as DNA: TGTGCCAGCAGCCCTGGGACAGTCTATGGCTACACCTTC.

This rearrangement joins TRBV4-3 to TRBJ2-1; TRBD1 agrees at 11 bases. Per the germline V gene, CDR1 is LGHNA and CDR2 is YSLEER. This CDR3 is built from 14 residues. The junction had 9 bases not matched to a gene; V was cut back by 4 bases and J by 13 bases. CDR3 sequence reads: CASSRGGQGVGQFF. The CDR3 DNA follows: TGCGCCAGCAGCCGAGGGGGACAGGGGGTCGGTCAGTTCTTC.

The chain couples TRBV19 to TRBJ1-6, with D possibly TRBD1 on 6 matching bases. CDR1 and CDR2 (germline): LNHDA, SQIVND (reference sequence). The CDR3 is 15 amino acids. Trimming took off 5 bases at V and 5 bases at J, with 13 bases between the two ends. The CDR3 nucleotides read TGTGCCAGTAGTTCCAGGGGATTCGATAATTCACCCCTCCACTTT. This gives the protein CASSSRGFDNSPLHF.

This CDR3 reads CASSPGGAELYEQYF. As DNA, the CDR3 is TGTGCCAGCAGCCCAGGGGGCGCAGAACTCTACGAGCAGTACTTC. This chain uses TRBV5-4 with TRBJ2-7; TRBD1 aligns across 8 bases. The CDR3 covers 15 residues. V was clipped by 4 bases and J by 3 bases; unmatched bases: 9. The germline CDR1 and CDR2 sequences are SGHNT and YYREEE (reference sequence).

V usage is TRBV6-1 and J usage is TRBJ2-3; 13 bases fit TRBD2. Unmatched junction bases numbered 3, after V lost 4 bases and J lost 2 bases. The CDR3 is 16 residues long. Germline V lookup: CDR1 MNHNS, CDR2 SASEGT. CDR3 bases: TGTGCCAGCAGTGCGACTAGCGGGGGGATCACAGATACGCAGTATTTT. The encoded protein is CASSATSGGITDTQYF.

V is TRBV28 and J is TRBJ1-5; no reliable D call. The V end lost 2 bases, the J end lost 9 bases, and 8 bases lay between the germline ends. CDR3 length: 12 residues. The germline CDR1 and CDR2 sequences are MDHEN and SYDVKM. This CDR3 is CASSLVPGPQHF. The DNA for the CDR3 is TGTGCCAGCAGTTTAGTTCCGGGGCCCCAGCATTTT.

The CDR3 loop reads CASSVGASGGLQETQYF. The CDR3 nucleotides read TGTGCCAGCAGCGTAGGGGCCAGCGGGGGTCTCCAAGAGACCCAGTACTTC. The chain links TRBV9 to TRBJ2-5; the match to TRBD2 covers 8 bases. This CDR3 contains 17 residues. Germline V gene data show CDR1 as SGDLS and CDR2 as YYNGEE. V lost 0 bases, J lost 1 base, and 8 bases stayed unmatched.

The chain employs TRBV6-6 and TRBJ1-6; D perhaps matches TRBD1 (5 bases). This CDR3 comprises 16 residues. The V gene lost 2 bases and the J gene lost 12 bases, with 20 bases spanning the gap. Looked up from germline, CDR1 is MNHNY and CDR2 is SVGAGI (reference sequence). CDR3 coding DNA: TGTGCCAGCAGTTACCTATCTCCTTTAGGGGAAAAACCCCTCCACTTT. Protein product: CASSYLSPLGEKPLHF.

This chain joins TRBV4-1 and TRBJ2-1; 10 nucleotides line up with TRBD2. The CDR3 is 15 amino acids. V lost 4 bases to trimming and J lost 3 bases; unmatched junction nucleotides: 3. Germline lookup yields CDR1 MGHRA and CDR2 YSYEKL. The CDR3 loop reads CASSPSGGDYNEQFF. In DNA, the CDR3 is TGCGCCAGCAGCCCAAGCGGGGGGGACTACAATGAGCAGTTCTTC.

The chain links TRBV28 to TRBJ2-3, with TRBD1 matching over 8 bases. V shed 11 bases, J shed 5 bases, and the junction held 9 bases outside the gene matches. The CDR3 has 13 residues. CDR1 and CDR2 from the germline V gene are MDHEN and SYDVKM. CDR3 coding DNA: TGTGCCGGCTGGACAGGGAGAGGAGATACGCAGTATTTT. Amino acids: CAGWTGRGDTQYF.

J is TRBJ1-2 and V is TRBV2, with TRBD1 matching 7 bases. The germline V gene encodes CDR1 SNHLY and CDR2 FYNNEI. V lost 7 bases to trimming and J lost 2 bases; unmatched junction nucleotides: 10. The CDR3 runs 15 residues. The CDR3 coding sequence is TGTGCCAGCAAGTGGATCGCAGGGGGGAACTATGGCTACACCTTC. Translated, it gives CASKWIAGGNYGYTF. Together with reference TRBV2 and TRBJ1-2, the CDR3 gives the full variable domain: EPEVTQTPSHQVTQMGQEVILRCVPISNHLYFYWYRQILGQKVEFLVSFYNNEISEKSEIFDDQFSVERPDGSNFTLKIRSTKLEDSAMYFCASKWIAGGNYGYTFGSGTRLTVV.

V usage is TRBV4-1 and J usage is TRBJ2-3; 9 bases are shared with TRBD1. Trimming took 5 bases from V and 4 from J; bases not matched to a gene: 7. Germline V gives CDR1 MGHRA, CDR2 YSYEKL. This CDR3 has 15 amino acids. The CDR3 DNA follows: TGCGCCAGCAGCTTTCGACAGGGGGAAGCAGATACGCAGTATTTT. Translated: CASSFRQGEADTQYF.

V gene TRBV29-1 combines with J gene TRBJ1-2; D possibly corresponds to TRBD1 (5 bases). This CDR3 has 11 amino acids. Germline lookup yields CDR1 SQVTM and CDR2 ANQGSEA. DNA of the CDR3: TGCACGACAGATTCCGGCTATGGCTACACCTTC. Translating gives CTTDSGYGYTF.

V and J are TRBV19 and TRBJ2-1, with 13 bases lining up with TRBD2. Trimming cost V 6 bases and J 9 bases; bases outside gene matches: 8. The length of the CDR3 is 15 residues. CDR1 and CDR2 (germline): LNHDA, SQIVND (reference sequence). CDR3: CASRGTSGGASEQFF. DNA of the CDR3: TGTGCCAGTAGGGGAACTAGCGGGGGGGCCTCTGAGCAGTTCTTC.

The chain recombines TRBV5-1 with TRBJ1-6; D gene uncertain. Germline V gene lookup returns CDR1 SGHRS and CDR2 YFSETQ. V was shortened by 4 bases and J by 7 bases, with 15 bases between the two germline ends. This CDR3 spans 15 amino acids. The CDR3: CASSPEAAPNSPLHF. The CDR3 DNA reads as TGCGCCAGCAGCCCGGAGGCAGCTCCCAATTCACCCCTCCACTTT.

The rearrangement joins TRBV7-8 to TRBJ2-2; D is unresolved. Germline V lookup: CDR1 SGHVS, CDR2 FQNEAQ. The CDR3 has 14 amino acids. The V and J ends lost 6 bases and 3 bases respectively, with 11 bases between them. The CDR3 reads CASSSPLDTGELFF. The CDR3 nucleotides read TGTGCCAGCAGTTCCCCCCTAGACACCGGGGAGCTGTTTTTT.

The gene calls are TRBV5-5 and TRBJ2-7, with D unresolved. This CDR3 spans 14 amino acids. The V gene lost 2 bases and the J gene lost 3 bases, with 12 bases spanning the gap. Germline V gives CDR1 SGHKS, CDR2 YYEKEE (reference sequence). This CDR3 is CASSLPTEIYEQYF. The CDR3 DNA reads TGTGCCAGCAGCTTACCGACGGAGATCTACGAGCAGTACTTC.

V is TRBV21-1 and J is TRBJ1-6. TRBV21-1 is an annotated pseudogene. The CDR3 contains 16 residues. This chain's CDR3 is CASSKRCREGGSPLHF. CDR3 nucleotides: TGTGCCAGCAGCAAACGGTGCCGGGAGGGTGGTTCACCCCTCCACTTT.

The chain couples TRBV11-2 to TRBJ2-2; D gene uncertain. The V end was cut by 0 bases, the J end by 2 bases, with 7 bases between. Looked up from germline, CDR1 is SGHAT and CDR2 is FQNNGV. The CDR3 sequence is 15 residues long. The CDR3 region has the DNA TGTGCCAGCAGCTTAGAGGTGACTAACACCGGGGAGCTGTTTTTT. Its translation: CASSLEVTNTGELFF.

J is TRBJ1-1 and V is TRBV29-1; D might be TRBD1 (5 bases). CDR1 is SQVTM and CDR2 is ANQGSEA in the germline V gene. V was cut by 6 bases and J by 5 bases, with 16 bases left in between. The CDR3 covers 13 residues. CDR3 in amino acids: CSVAGRVGTEAFF. The CDR3, as DNA: TGCAGCGTCGCAGGGAGGGTAGGTACTGAAGCTTTCTTT.

V and J are TRBV7-9 and TRBJ1-4, with unresolved D. The germline CDR1 and CDR2 sequences are SEHNR and FQNEAQ (reference sequence). The CDR3 is made up of 14 amino acids. V gave up 2 bases and J gave up 4 bases, with 8 bases separating them. The CDR3 here is CASSLRENNEKLFF. CDR3 sequence (DNA): TGTGCCAGCAGCTTACGGGAGAATAATGAAAAACTGTTTTTT. Supplemented by reference TRBV7-9 and TRBJ1-4, the full variable domain reads DTGVSQNPRHKITKRGQNVTFRCDPISEHNRLYWYRQTLGQGPEFLTYFQNEAQLEKSRLLSDRFSAERPKGSFSTLEIQRTEQGDSAMYLCASSLRENNEKLFFGSGTQLSVL.